These 14 T cell receptor beta chains were sequenced from one sample in a study of blood T cell repertoires in COVID-19. The data were produced by immunoSEQ multiplex PCR, yet TCRdb's version contains in-frame clones alone and is incomplete. The repertoire holds about 87,000 clones, with roughly nine tenths as singletons. The sample taken for sequencing was peripheral blood. The receptors shown here come from a woman older than 75 with active COVID-19.

The rearrangement links TRBV18 to TRBJ2-3; D remains unclear. With 1 base removed from V and 4 bases from J, the gap between germline ends came to 6 bases. Germline V CDR1 and CDR2: KGHSH, LQKENI. The CDR3 sequence is 13 residues long. The CDR3 spells CASSPQLSDTQYF. The CDR3, as DNA: TGTGCCAGCTCACCACAGCTGTCAGATACGCAGTATTTT.

The chain employs TRBV10-3 and TRBJ2-5; 11 nucleotides line up with TRBD2. V shed 10 bases, J shed 3 bases, and the junction held 10 bases outside the gene matches. The CDR3 covers 15 residues. From germline, CDR1 is ENHRY and CDR2 SYGVKD. CDR3 bases: TGTGCCACTAATATGATAGCGGGAGGGGAAGAGACCCAGTACTTC. Protein product: CATNMIAGGEETQYF.

The gene calls are TRBV30 and TRBJ2-3; 9 bases line up with TRBD2. The V and J ends lost 2 bases and 1 base, in that order; junction bases with no gene match: 1. The CDR3 has 14 residues. The V gene's germline CDR1 is GTSNPN and CDR2 SVGIG (reference sequence). DNA for the CDR3: TGTGCCTGGAGTTTAGCGGGAGGCACAGATACGCAGTATTTT. Its protein product is CAWSLAGGTDTQYF.

This clone was picked up one time. V and J are TRBV9 and TRBJ2-3, with D possibly being TRBD1 (6 bases). V dropped 7 bases and J dropped 1 base, with 13 bases sitting between them. Germline assignment: CDR1 SGDLS and CDR2 YYNGEE. The CDR3 runs 14 residues. The CDR3 region is CASSSTGRTDTQYF. As DNA, the CDR3 is TGTGCCAGCTCGTCGACAGGACGCACAGATACGCAGTATTTT.

The chain joins TRBV6-5 to TRBJ1-2; D not resolved. Deletions cut 10 bases from V and 2 bases from J, with 11 bases between. CDR1 MNHEY and CDR2 SVGAGI come from the germline V gene. This CDR3 has 12 residues. CDR3 bases: TGTGCCACGAAACCGAGAAACTATGGCTACACCTTC. Translating gives CATKPRNYGYTF.

The table lists this clone with a count of one. The chain employs TRBV28 and TRBJ2-7, with 7 bases lining up with TRBD2. The trim removed 4 bases at V and 4 bases at J, leaving 4 bases unmatched. Germline assignment: CDR1 MDHEN and CDR2 SYDVKM. The CDR3 is 13 residues long. The CDR3 nucleotides are TGTGCCAGCAGTTCCGGGAGGCCATACGAGCAGTACTTC. Its translation is CASSSGRPYEQYF.

The chain uses TRBV24-1 and TRBJ1-1; 7 bases agree with TRBD1. V lost 5 bases to trimming and J lost 4 bases; unmatched junction nucleotides: 9. The CDR3 loop spans 15 amino acids. CDR1 and CDR2 from the germline V gene are KGHDR and SFDVKD. CDR3 residues: CATSGRGGAGTEAFF. DNA for the CDR3: TGTGCCACCAGTGGTAGAGGGGGCGCCGGCACTGAAGCTTTCTTT.

This sequence joins TRBV6-6 and TRBJ1-2; 9 bases are shared with TRBD1. Germline loops: CDR1 MNHNY, CDR2 SVGAGI (reference sequence). The CDR3 loop spans 13 amino acids. With 7 bases clipped from V and 8 bases from J, the junction kept 8 bases outside the gene matches. The CDR3 loop is CASKPGTGQGYTF. CDR3 nucleotides: TGTGCCAGCAAACCCGGGACAGGGCAAGGCTACACCTTC.

The chain recombines TRBV7-3 with TRBJ1-2; no firm D call. From germline, CDR1 is SGHTA and CDR2 FQGTGA. The CDR3 runs to 13 residues. V was cut by 1 base and J by 13 bases, with 16 bases left in between. The chain's CDR3 is CASSLMAETEVTF. The CDR3 DNA is TGTGCCAGCAGCTTAATGGCCGAGACGGAGGTCACCTTC.

The chain recombines TRBV27 with TRBJ2-1; TRBD2 agrees at 9 bases. Germline CDR1 reads MNHEY; CDR2 reads SMNVEV (reference sequence). The CDR3 runs to 14 residues. After removal of 2 bases from V and 8 bases from J, the junction contained 4 bases not matched to a gene. CDR3 amino acids: CASSLRREGDEQFF. The DNA of the CDR3 is TGTGCCAGCAGTTTAAGGCGGGAGGGGGATGAGCAGTTCTTC.

In its sample, this clone is medium-sized. The chain recombines TRBV2 with TRBJ2-5; D gene unclear. In germline, CDR1 is SNHLY, CDR2 FYNNEI. V was shortened by 6 bases and J by 7 bases, with 6 bases between the two germline ends. The CDR3 runs to 10 residues. The CDR3, as DNA: TGTGCCAGCAGCCCAGGGACCCAGTACTTC. Translation gives CASSPGTQYF.

This clone was found once. The gene calls are TRBV4-2 and TRBJ1-2, with TRBD1 as a possible D gene (5 bases). With 2 bases removed from V and 6 bases from J, the gap between germline ends came to 16 bases. The CDR3 covers 15 residues. Germline V lookup: CDR1 LGHNA, CDR2 YNFKEQ. CDR3 DNA sequence: TGTGCCAGCAGCCAACCAAGCGGGGAAGGGGATGGCTACACCTTC. This sequence encodes CASSQPSGEGDGYTF.

The chain recombines TRBV5-1 with TRBJ2-1; D remains ambiguous. Deletions cut 5 bases from V and 8 bases from J, with 17 bases between. Germline assignment: CDR1 SGHRS and CDR2 YFSETQ. CDR3 length: 14 residues. CDR3 DNA sequence: TGCGCCAGCAGGTTTGCTCACACTCAGGATGAGCAGTTCTTC. Its translation: CASRFAHTQDEQFF.

The genes are TRBV4-2 and TRBJ2-2, with TRBD1 matching over 8 bases. V shed 1 base, J shed 7 bases, and the junction held 5 bases outside the gene matches. This CDR3 is built from 15 residues. Germline V gene data show CDR1 as LGHNA and CDR2 as YNFKEQ. CDR3 in DNA: TGTGCCAGCAGCCAAGGGCAGGGGGCGGTCGGGGAGCTGTTTTTT. It translates to CASSQGQGAVGELFF.